A single sample gave rise to the 21 T cell receptor beta chains below, sequenced in a study of shared clonotypes between healthy human individuals. TCRdb's table, derived via immunoSEQ multiplex PCR, lists solely in-frame clones and lacks some. The profile shows about 79,000 clones, over 55% of them singletons. Sequenced: memory CD8+ T cells sorted from blood. Subset given: CD45RO+ cells pooled with CCR7-negative TemRA cells. These TCRs come from a man aged 30-40 years in good health.

The rearrangement joins TRBV15 to TRBJ2-3; perhaps TRBD1 as D (7 bases). V lost 1 base and J lost 7, with 12 bases in between. Germline CDR1 reads LNHNV; CDR2 reads YYDKDF (reference sequence). The CDR3 loop spans 14 amino acids. The CDR3: CATSRVAGGNTQYF. The CDR3 DNA is TGTGCCACCAGCAGAGTCGCAGGGGGGAATACGCAGTATTTT.

At least ten counts were recorded for this clone. This rearrangement joins TRBV29-1 to TRBJ2-3, with D tentatively TRBD1 or TRBD2 (5 bases each). Between the trimmed V and J ends, which lost 7 bases and 8 bases, there was a span of 19 bases. CDR3 length: 13 amino acids. The germline V gene has CDR1 SQVTM and CDR2 ANQGSEA. CDR3 in amino acids: CSAETGPGRTQYF. The CDR3 DNA is TGCAGCGCGGAAACAGGCCCGGGGCGTACGCAGTATTTT.

V and J are TRBV6-1 and TRBJ2-1; 10 nucleotides agree with TRBD2. The CDR3 runs to 16 residues. V dropped 2 bases and J dropped 8; count of bases not matched to a gene: 9. Germline loops: CDR1 MNHNS, CDR2 SASEGT. CDR3: CASSESNSGRWDEQFF. CDR3 bases: TGTGCCAGCAGTGAAAGTAATAGCGGGAGGTGGGATGAGCAGTTCTTC.

The rearrangement links TRBV19 to TRBJ2-7; weak D call: TRBD1 (6 bases). Germline-derived CDR1 and CDR2 are LNHDA and SQIVND (reference sequence). Trimming shortened V by 1 base and J by 0 bases, and 10 bases separated the two germline ends. The CDR3 contains 15 residues. CDR3 nucleotides: TGTGCCAGTAGTATAGGACAGGCCAGCTCCTACGAGCAGTACTTC. This gives the protein CASSIGQASSYEQYF. Drawing the rest from reference TRBV19 and TRBJ2-7, the complete variable domain is DGGITQSPKYLFRKEGQNVTLSCEQNLNHDAMYWYRQDPGQGLRLIYYSQIVNDFQKGDIAEGYSVSREKKESFPLTVTSAQKNPTAFYLCASSIGQASSYEQYFGPGTRLTVT.

As regards this clone: Other DNA sequences in this sample translate to the same CDR3. The rearrangement joins TRBV15 to TRBJ2-7; no clear D gene. Trimming removed 0 bases at V and 4 bases at J, with 7 bases between. This CDR3 contains 13 residues. The V gene's germline CDR1 is LNHNV and CDR2 YYDKDF (reference sequence). This chain's CDR3 is CATSRDLSYEQYF. CDR3 sequence (DNA): TGTGCCACCAGCAGAGATCTAAGTTACGAGCAGTACTTC.

The chain employs TRBV28 and TRBJ1-2; no reliable D call. The length of the CDR3 is 11 residues. V was cut by 4 bases and J by 4 bases, with 4 bases left in between. Germline-derived CDR1 and CDR2 are MDHEN and SYDVKM. Written as DNA, the CDR3 is TGTGCCAGCAGTTCCACCTATGGCTACACCTTC. Protein: CASSSTYGYTF.

The gene calls are TRBV7-9 and TRBJ2-7; the match to TRBD1 covers 9 bases. CDR1 and CDR2 (germline): SEHNR, FQNEAQ (reference sequence). The CDR3 is 16 amino acids. V lost 2 bases and J lost 5; bases outside the gene matches: 10. The CDR3 DNA reads as TGTGCCAGCAGCTTACTACCGGGACAGGGAAAGGACGAGCAGTACTTC. This encodes CASSLLPGQGKDEQYF.

The chain links TRBV7-9 to TRBJ1-3, with D unclear. The CDR3 covers 13 residues. The germline V gene has CDR1 SEHNR and CDR2 FQNEAQ (reference sequence). Trimming took 8 bases from V and 0 from J, leaving 8 bases between them. The CDR3 is CASAETSGNTIYF. The CDR3, as DNA: TGTGCCAGCGCAGAGACCTCTGGAAACACCATATATTTT.

The chain carries TRBV11-3 and TRBJ2-1, with 7 bases that match TRBD1. The CDR3 is 14 amino acids. CDR1 is SGHNT, CDR2 YENEEA, per germline. With 5 bases clipped from V and 6 bases from J, the junction kept 7 bases outside the gene matches. In nucleotides, the CDR3 is TGTGCCAGCAGCACAGGGGATGGATTCAATGAGCAGTTCTTC. As protein: CASSTGDGFNEQFF.

The rearrangement links TRBV6-1 to TRBJ2-7; the D is unclear. Trimming stripped 4 bases from V and 3 bases from J, with 7 bases between. The CDR3 loop spans 12 amino acids. CDR1 MNHNS and CDR2 SASEGT come from the germline V gene. CDR3 DNA sequence: TGTGCCAGCAGTGGTGTTGACTACGAGCAGTACTTC. Translating gives CASSGVDYEQYF.

This clone was seen many times. The V gene is TRBV9, the J gene TRBJ1-5, with a tentative D call TRBD1 (5 bases). Looked up from germline, CDR1 is SGDLS and CDR2 is YYNGEE. The CDR3 has 14 amino acids. V gave up 2 bases and J gave up 9 bases, with 15 bases separating them. The CDR3 nucleotides read TGTGCCAGCAGCGTTTCGTGGGGGGAAAGGCCCCAGCATTTT. Translation gives CASSVSWGERPQHF. The entire variable domain, with the rest obtained from reference TRBV9 and TRBJ1-5, is as follows: DSGVTQTPKHLITATGQRVTLRCSPRSGDLSVYWYQQSLDQGLQFLIQYYNGEERAKGNILERFSAQQFPDLHSELNLSSLELGDSALYFCASSVSWGERPQHFGDGTRLSIL.

This clone was detected ten times or more. The J gene is TRBJ1-2, the V gene TRBV4-3, with TRBD1 matching 7 bases. The CDR3 spans 18 residues. Germline V CDR1 and CDR2: LGHNA, YSLEER. V lost 2 bases and J lost 7; bases outside the gene matches: 19. The CDR3 nucleotides are TGCGCCAGCAGCCAAAGCAGGACAGGAAATTTCTTGTATTTTGGCTACACCTTC. Translating it yields CASSQSRTGNFLYFGYTF.

This clone was counted a single time. The chain combines TRBV18 with TRBJ1-1, with TRBD1 matching over 7 bases. V shed 4 bases and J 3 bases; nucleotides not matched to a gene: 5. This CDR3 contains 14 residues. Per germline, CDR1 KGHSH and CDR2 LQKENI. The CDR3 loop reads CASSQTDRDTEAFF. The CDR3 DNA reads TGTGCCAGCTCACAAACCGACAGGGACACTGAAGCTTTCTTT.

The rearrangement uses TRBV29-1 and TRBJ2-1, with TRBD2 matching 13 bases. V gave up 7 bases and J gave up 8 bases; unmatched junction bases: 8. The CDR3 runs to 14 residues. In germline, CDR1 is SQVTM, CDR2 ANQGSEA. The CDR3 DNA reads TGCAGCGCTCCGGGACTAGCGGGAAGACATGAGCAGTTCTTC. Its translation: CSAPGLAGRHEQFF.

This clone was seen only a few times. The rearrangement uses TRBV4-1 and TRBJ2-3; TRBD2 agrees at 7 bases. CDR3 length equals 16 residues. The V and J ends lost 0 bases and 6 bases, in that order; junction bases with no gene match: 9. Looked up from germline, CDR1 is MGHRA and CDR2 is YSYEKL. The CDR3 protein is CASSQDGGLGGDTQYF. The CDR3 coding sequence is TGCGCCAGCAGCCAAGATGGAGGCTTGGGAGGGGATACGCAGTATTTT.

The rearrangement links TRBV10-3 to TRBJ2-1, with D perhaps given as TRBD1 or TRBD2 (5 bases each). The CDR3 contains 15 residues. Germline loops: CDR1 ENHRY, CDR2 SYGVKD. Trimming stripped 0 bases from V and 10 bases from J, with 16 bases between. The CDR3 protein is CAISESIQRGDEQFF. The CDR3 DNA is TGTGCCATCAGTGAGTCGATACAGAGGGGCGACGAGCAGTTCTTC.

CDR3 DNA: TGCGCCAGCAGCCAAGATCTAGGGACCTTGAACACTGAAGCTTTCTTT. Translation gives CASSQDLGTLNTEAFF. The gene calls are TRBV4-3 and TRBJ1-1, with D tentatively TRBD1 (5 bases). V lost 0 bases and J lost 0, with 11 bases in between. This CDR3 comprises 16 residues. The germline V gene has CDR1 LGHNA and CDR2 YSLEER.

This clone was seen a handful of times. The chain combines TRBV28 with TRBJ2-7; D gene ambiguous. Germline lookup yields CDR1 MDHEN and CDR2 SYDVKM. The CDR3 loop spans 12 amino acids. The germline V and J ends were trimmed by 5 bases and 5 bases, with 10 bases remaining between them. CDR3 region: CASSSLHHEQYF. In nucleotides, the CDR3 is TGTGCCAGCAGTAGCCTTCACCACGAGCAGTACTTC. The variable domain in full, completed from reference TRBV28 and TRBJ2-7, reads DVKVTQSSRYLVKRTGEKVFLECVQDMDHENMFWYRQDPGLGLRLIYFSYDVKMKEKGDIPEGYSVSREKKERFSLILESASTNQTSMYLCASSSLHHEQYFGPGTRLTVT.

The gene calls are TRBV6-4 and TRBJ2-1; 14 positions agree with TRBD2. V lost 8 bases, J lost 8 bases, and 8 bases stayed unmatched. Germline V gives CDR1 MRHNA, CDR2 SNTAGT. The CDR3 consists of 15 residues. CDR3 in DNA: TGTGCCAGCTCGACCGGGACTAGCGGGAGTGATGAGCAGTTCTTC. This sequence encodes CASSTGTSGSDEQFF.

This clone was observed once. The chain employs TRBV19 and TRBJ1-1; D uncertain. The CDR3 has 14 residues. Per germline, CDR1 LNHDA and CDR2 SQIVND (reference sequence). Trimming left V 5 bases short and J 0 bases short, with 10 bases between. The CDR3 loop is CASSVGLLNTEAFF. CDR3 nucleotides: TGTGCCAGTAGTGTCGGATTACTGAACACTGAAGCTTTCTTT.

The chain joins TRBV4-3 to TRBJ2-1, with D possibly TRBD2 on 6 matching bases. This CDR3 is built from 15 residues. V gave up 1 base and J gave up 6 bases, with 13 bases separating them. From germline, CDR1 is LGHNA and CDR2 YSLEER. CDR3 DNA sequence: TGCGCCAGCAGCCAAGGATCGGGACTTTCCAATGAGCAGTTCTTC. Amino acid sequence: CASSQGSGLSNEQFF.